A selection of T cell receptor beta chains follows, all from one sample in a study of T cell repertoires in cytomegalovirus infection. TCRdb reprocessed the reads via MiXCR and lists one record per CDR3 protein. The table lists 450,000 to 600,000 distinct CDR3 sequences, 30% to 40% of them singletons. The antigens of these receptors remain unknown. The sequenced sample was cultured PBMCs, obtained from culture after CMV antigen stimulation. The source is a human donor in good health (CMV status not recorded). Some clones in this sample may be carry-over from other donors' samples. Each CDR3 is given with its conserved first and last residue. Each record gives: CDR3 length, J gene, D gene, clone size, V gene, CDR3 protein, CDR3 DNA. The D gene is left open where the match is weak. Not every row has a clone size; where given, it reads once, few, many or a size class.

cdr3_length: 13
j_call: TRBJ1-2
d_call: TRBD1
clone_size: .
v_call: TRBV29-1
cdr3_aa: CSVTTGDGYGYTF
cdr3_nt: TGCAGCGTTACGACAGGGGACGGCTATGGCTACACCTTC

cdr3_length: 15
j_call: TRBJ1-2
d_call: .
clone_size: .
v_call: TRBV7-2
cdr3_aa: CASSPRGAGAWGYTF
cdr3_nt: TGTGCCAGCAGCCCCCGGGGGGCGGGGGCTTGGGGCTACACCTTC

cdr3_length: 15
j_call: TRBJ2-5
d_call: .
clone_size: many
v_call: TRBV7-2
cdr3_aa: CASGLTEAGAETQYF
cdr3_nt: TGTGCCAGCGGACTAACGGAAGCGGGTGCAGAGACCCAGTACTTC

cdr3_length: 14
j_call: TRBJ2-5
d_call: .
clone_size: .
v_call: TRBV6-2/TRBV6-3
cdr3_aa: CASSWAPAQETQYF
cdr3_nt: TGTGCCAGCAGTTGGGCCCCGGCCCAAGAGACCCAGTACTTC

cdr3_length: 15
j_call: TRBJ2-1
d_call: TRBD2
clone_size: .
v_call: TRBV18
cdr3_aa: CASSVGSGNYNEQFF
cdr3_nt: TGTGCCAGCTCCGTGGGGAGCGGGAACTACAATGAGCAGTTCTTC

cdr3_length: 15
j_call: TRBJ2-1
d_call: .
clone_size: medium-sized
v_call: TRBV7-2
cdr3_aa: CASSSTGFSYNEQFF
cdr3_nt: TGTGCCAGCAGCTCGACAGGATTCTCGTACAATGAGCAGTTCTTC

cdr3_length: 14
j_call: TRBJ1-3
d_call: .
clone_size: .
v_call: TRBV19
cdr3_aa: CASSIGNSGNTIYF
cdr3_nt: TGTGCCAGTAGTATCGGGAACTCTGGAAACACCATATATTTT

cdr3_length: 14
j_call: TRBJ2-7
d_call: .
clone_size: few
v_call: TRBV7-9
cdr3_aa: CASKLLGHKDEQYF
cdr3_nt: TGTGCCAGCAAGTTACTGGGGCATAAGGACGAGCAGTACTTC

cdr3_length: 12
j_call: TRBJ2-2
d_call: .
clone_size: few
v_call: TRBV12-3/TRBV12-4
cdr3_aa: CASSLGSTALFF
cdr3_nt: TGTGCCAGCAGCCTTGGGTCCACGGCGCTGTTTTTT

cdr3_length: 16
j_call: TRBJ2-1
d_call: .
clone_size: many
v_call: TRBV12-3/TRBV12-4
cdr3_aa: CASSLRLGSSYNEQFF
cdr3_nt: TGTGCCAGCAGTTTAAGGCTGGGTAGCTCCTACAATGAGCAGTTCTTC

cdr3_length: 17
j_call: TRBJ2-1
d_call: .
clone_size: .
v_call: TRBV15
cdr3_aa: CATSRDGLANSYNEQFF
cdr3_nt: TGTGCCACCAGCAGAGACGGTCTAGCGAACTCCTACAATGAGCAGTTCTTC

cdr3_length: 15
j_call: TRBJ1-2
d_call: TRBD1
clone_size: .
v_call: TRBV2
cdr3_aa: CASRGTEEITNGYTF
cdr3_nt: TGTGCCAGCAGGGGGACAGAGGAAATAACTAATGGCTACACCTTC

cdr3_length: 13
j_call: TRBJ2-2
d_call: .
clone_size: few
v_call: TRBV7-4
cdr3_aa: CASSSLGTGELFF
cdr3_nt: TGTGCCAGCAGCTCCCTCGGCACCGGGGAGCTGTTTTTT

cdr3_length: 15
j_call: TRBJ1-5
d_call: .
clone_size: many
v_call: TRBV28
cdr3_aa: CASITLGTGNQPQHF
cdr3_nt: TGTGCCAGCATCACCCTAGGGACCGGCAATCAGCCCCAGCATTTT

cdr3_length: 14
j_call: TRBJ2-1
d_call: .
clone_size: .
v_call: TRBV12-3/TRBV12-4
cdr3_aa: CASSSASRNNEQFF
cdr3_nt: TGTGCCAGCAGTTCCGCTAGCAGGAACAATGAGCAGTTCTTC

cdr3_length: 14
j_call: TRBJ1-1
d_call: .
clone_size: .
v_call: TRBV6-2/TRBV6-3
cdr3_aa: CASSYPTFNTEAFF
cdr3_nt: TGTGCCAGCAGTTACCCGACCTTTAACACTGAAGCTTTCTTT

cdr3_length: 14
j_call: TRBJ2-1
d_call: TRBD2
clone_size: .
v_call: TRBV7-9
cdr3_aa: CARTGLVLVSEQFF
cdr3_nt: TGTGCCAGGACGGGACTAGTCCTAGTCAGTGAGCAGTTCTTC

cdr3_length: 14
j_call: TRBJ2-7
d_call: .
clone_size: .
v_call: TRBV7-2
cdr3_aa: CASSLWGDSYEQYF
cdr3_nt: TGTGCCAGCAGCTTGTGGGGGGACTCCTACGAGCAGTACTTC

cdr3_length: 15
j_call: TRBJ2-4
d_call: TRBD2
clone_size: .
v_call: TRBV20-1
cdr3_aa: CSADTPLAGASIQYF
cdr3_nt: TGCAGTGCCGACACTCCCCTAGCGGGAGCGAGCATTCAGTACTTC

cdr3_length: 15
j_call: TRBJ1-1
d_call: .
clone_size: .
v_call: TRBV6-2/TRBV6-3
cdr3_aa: CATSLLTGSPRGAFF
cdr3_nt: TGTGCCACCTCTCTCCTTACCGGGTCTCCGCGGGGTGCTTTCTTT

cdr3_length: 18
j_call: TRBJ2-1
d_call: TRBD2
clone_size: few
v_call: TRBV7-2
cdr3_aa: CASSLTASGLSSYNEQFF
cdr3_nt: TGTGCCAGCAGCTTAACGGCTAGCGGGCTGAGCTCCTACAATGAGCAGTTCTTC

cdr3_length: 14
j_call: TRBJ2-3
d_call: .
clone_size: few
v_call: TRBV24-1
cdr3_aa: CATSGAYPTDTQYF
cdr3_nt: TGTGCCACCAGTGGAGCCTATCCCACAGATACGCAGTATTTT

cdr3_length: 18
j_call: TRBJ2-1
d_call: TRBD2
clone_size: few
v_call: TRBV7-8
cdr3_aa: CASSFSRRSGKSYNEQFF
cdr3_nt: TGTGCCAGCAGCTTCAGTCGTCGGAGCGGGAAATCCTACAATGAGCAGTTCTTC

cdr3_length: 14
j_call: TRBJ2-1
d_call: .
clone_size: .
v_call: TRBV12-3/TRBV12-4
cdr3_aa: CASSLGSLRDEQFF
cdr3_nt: TGTGCCAGCAGTTTGGGTAGCCTTAGGGATGAGCAGTTCTTC

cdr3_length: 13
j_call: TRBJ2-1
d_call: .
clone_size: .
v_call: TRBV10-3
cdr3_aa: CAIAGAGGDEQFF
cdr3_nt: TGTGCCATCGCAGGGGCAGGGGGGGATGAGCAGTTCTTC

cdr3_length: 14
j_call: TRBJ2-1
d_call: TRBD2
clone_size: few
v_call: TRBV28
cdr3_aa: CASLASGSLYEQFF
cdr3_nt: TGTGCCAGCCTAGCTAGCGGGAGTCTTTATGAGCAGTTCTTC

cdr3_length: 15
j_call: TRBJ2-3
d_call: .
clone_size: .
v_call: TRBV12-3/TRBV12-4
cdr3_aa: CASSLVLGAGDTQYF
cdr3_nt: TGTGCCAGCAGTTTAGTATTAGGGGCCGGAGATACGCAGTATTTT

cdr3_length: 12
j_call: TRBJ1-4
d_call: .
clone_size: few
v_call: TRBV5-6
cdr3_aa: CASSFGNLELFF
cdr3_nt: TGTGCCAGCAGCTTTGGGAATCTGGAACTGTTTTTT

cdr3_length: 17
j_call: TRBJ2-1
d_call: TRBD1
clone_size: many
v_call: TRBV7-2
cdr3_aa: CASSLGWDRGAHNEQFF
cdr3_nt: TGTGCCAGCAGCTTAGGGTGGGACAGGGGAGCCCACAATGAGCAGTTCTTC

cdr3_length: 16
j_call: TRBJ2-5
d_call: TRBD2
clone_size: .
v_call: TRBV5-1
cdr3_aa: CASSLAETSGPGAQYF
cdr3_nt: TGCGCCAGCAGCTTGGCAGAGACTAGCGGGCCAGGGGCCCAGTACTTC

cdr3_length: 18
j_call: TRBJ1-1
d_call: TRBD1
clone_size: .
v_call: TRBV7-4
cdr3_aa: CASSLARLGQGMNTEAFF
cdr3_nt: TGTGCCAGCAGCTTAGCGCGATTGGGACAGGGAATGAACACTGAAGCTTTCTTT

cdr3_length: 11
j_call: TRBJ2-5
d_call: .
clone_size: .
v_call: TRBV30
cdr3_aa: CAWSARGTQYF
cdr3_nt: TGTGCCTGGAGTGCCCGCGGGACCCAGTACTTC

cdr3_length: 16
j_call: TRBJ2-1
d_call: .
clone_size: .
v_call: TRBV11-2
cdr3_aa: CASSLGGAVTYNEQFF
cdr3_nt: TGTGCCAGCAGCTTAGGTGGAGCGGTTACCTACAATGAGCAGTTCTTC

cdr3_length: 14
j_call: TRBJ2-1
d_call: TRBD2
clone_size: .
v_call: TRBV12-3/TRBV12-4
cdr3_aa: CASRIAGVINEQFF
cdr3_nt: TGTGCCAGCAGAATAGCGGGAGTTATCAATGAGCAGTTCTTC

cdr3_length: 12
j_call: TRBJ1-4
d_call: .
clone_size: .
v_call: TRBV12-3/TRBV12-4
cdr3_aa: CASSFSSEKLFF
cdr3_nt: TGTGCCAGCAGTTTTAGTTCTGAAAAACTGTTTTTT

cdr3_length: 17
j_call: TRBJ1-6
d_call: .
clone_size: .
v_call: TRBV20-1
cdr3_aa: CSARRFGPLGNNSPLHF
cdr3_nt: TGCAGTGCTAGACGATTTGGACCGCTTGGGAATAATTCACCCCTCCACTTT

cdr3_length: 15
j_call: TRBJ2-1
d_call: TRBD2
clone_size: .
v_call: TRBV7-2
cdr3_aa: CASSTTSGRNNEQFF
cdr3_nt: TGTGCCAGCAGCACTACTAGCGGGAGAAACAATGAGCAGTTCTTC

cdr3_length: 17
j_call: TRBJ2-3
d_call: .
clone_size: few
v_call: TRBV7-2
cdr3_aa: CASSLEAWAAGADTQYF
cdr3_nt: TGTGCCAGCAGCTTAGAAGCTTGGGCCGCCGGGGCAGATACGCAGTATTTT